This paragraph covers one T cell receptor beta chain sequence. What it recognizes is unknown. This entry belongs to a study of OX40 agonist ivuxolimab in advanced cancers. In the study overall: Every patient in dose escalation had hepatocellular carcinoma, melanoma, renal cell or head and neck cancer. Participants averaged about 60 years of age (range roughly 23 to 90) and were approximately 81% male. Partial responses were achieved by three patients, one with hepatocellular carcinoma and two with cutaneous melanoma. General study results and limits: At doses 0.1 to 3.0 mg/kg, CD4+ and CD8+ clones expanded.

TCRdb's table, derived via immunoSEQ multiplex PCR, lists solely in-frame clones and lacks some. This sample has under 110,000 clones, with 90% found just once. Sequencing was performed on CD4+ or CD8+ T cells sorted from blood, taken in a trial of the OX40 agonist ivuxolimab. This receptor was identified in an adult with an advanced solid tumor such as melanoma, head and neck, liver or kidney cancer.

This chain's CDR3 is CASSQGQGGSYNSPLHF. CDR3 DNA: TGTGCCAGCAGCCAAGGACAGGGGGGCTCCTATAATTCACCCCTCCACTTT. This chain links TRBV7-8 with TRBJ1-6; TRBD1 agrees at 10 bases. CDR1 is SGHVS, CDR2 FQNEAQ, per germline. Trimming took 5 bases from V and 0 from J; bases not matched to a gene: 4. The CDR3 is made up of 17 amino acids. Based on the CDR3 plus reference TRBV7-8 and TRBJ1-6, the full variable domain is GAGVSQSPRYKVAKRGQDVALRCDPISGHVSLFWYQQALGQGPEFLTYFQNEAQLDKSGLPSDRFFAERPEGSVSTLKIQRTQQEDSAVYLCASSQGQGGSYNSPLHFGNGTRLTVT.